This passage covers 14 T cell receptor beta chains from one sample sequenced in a study of CD8 T cells in ankylosing spondylitis. TCRdb reprocessed the 5' RACE reads with MiXCR, giving one entry per CDR3 protein. The sample yields hundreds of thousands of distinct CDR3 sequences, roughly 32% seen once. Sequenced material: blood, either unsorted or a sorted T cell fraction (not recorded which). The receptors here all came from a male donor with ankylosing spondylitis or in good health (not recorded which).

The chain has TRBV12-3 or TRBV12-4 and TRBJ2-5; the D call may be TRBD1 or TRBD2 (5 bases each). This CDR3 comprises 13 residues. V gave up 4 bases and J gave up 2 bases, with 8 bases separating them. In nucleotides, the CDR3 is TGTGCCAGCAGTTCGGGACGTCAAGAGACCCAGTACTTC. It specifies CASSSGRQETQYF.

V gene TRBV7-2 combines with J gene TRBJ2-3; D might be TRBD1 (6 bases). From germline, CDR1 is SGHTA and CDR2 FQGNSA. This CDR3 has 17 amino acids. V lost 9 bases and J 1 base, leaving 23 bases between the germline ends. CDR3 nucleotides: TGTGCCAGTGGGGACACCTCAAGGGCTCTCCGCACAGATACGCAGTATTTT. Encoded protein: CASGDTSRALRTDTQYF.

This clonotype was picked up a small number of times. The chain links TRBV12-3 or TRBV12-4 to TRBJ2-3; D call uncertain. The germline V and J ends were trimmed by 4 bases and 0 bases, with 14 bases remaining between them. The CDR3 is made up of 16 amino acids. The CDR3 loop reads CASSSRTASSTDTQYF. The CDR3 DNA follows: TGTGCCAGCAGTTCCCGAACCGCCTCTAGCACAGATACGCAGTATTTT.

The rearrangement joins TRBV5-1 to TRBJ2-5; D gene unclear. Trimming took off 3 bases at V and 1 base at J, with 7 bases between the two ends. This CDR3 spans 13 amino acids. Looked up from germline, CDR1 is SGHRS and CDR2 is YFSETQ. The CDR3 loop reads CASSSIVQETQYF. CDR3 nucleotides: TGCGCCAGCAGCTCTATAGTCCAAGAGACCCAGTACTTC.

This clonotype was recorded a few times. The chain carries TRBV10-2 and TRBJ2-3, with 10 bases fitting TRBD1. J gave up 6 bases and V 5 bases, and 8 bases lay outside the gene matches. This CDR3 spans 15 amino acids. The germline V gene encodes CDR1 WSHSY and CDR2 SAAADI. Here the CDR3 DNA reads TGCGCCAGCAGTACCGGGACAGGGGAGGGGGATACGCAGTATTTT. This sequence encodes CASSTGTGEGDTQYF.

This clonotype was found a few times. The rearrangement links TRBV29-1 to TRBJ2-1; TRBD2 matches 8 bases. Germline V gene lookup returns CDR1 SQVTM and CDR2 ANQGSEA. After removal of 7 bases from V and 9 bases from J, the junction contained 8 bases not matched to a gene. CDR3 length: 12 residues. The CDR3 bases are TGCAGCGCCCCGGGACTAGACGGTGAGCAGTTCTTC. This encodes CSAPGLDGEQFF.

In its sample, this clonotype was seen a few times. The chain joins TRBV28 to TRBJ2-3; TRBD2 agrees at 13 bases. V dropped 3 bases and J dropped 7; count of bases not matched to a gene: 13. The CDR3 has 18 amino acids. In germline, CDR1 is MDHEN, CDR2 SYDVKM. CDR3 nucleotide sequence: TGTGCCAGCAGTTTCCCTGTCGGGACTAGCGGGGTGCTAAATACGCAGTATTTT. Translation gives CASSFPVGTSGVLNTQYF.

The chain uses TRBV5-1 and TRBJ2-3; no clear D gene. Germline V CDR1 and CDR2: SGHRS, YFSETQ. With 4 bases removed from V and 6 bases from J, the gap between germline ends came to 18 bases. The CDR3 sequence is 15 residues long. This chain's CDR3 is CASSPGPIASDTQYF. CDR3 DNA: TGCGCCAGCAGCCCGGGCCCAATTGCTTCGGATACGCAGTATTTT.

In nucleotides, the CDR3 is TGCAGTGCTAGAGAGGGACAGGGGATGTTCCTCGAGACCCAGTACTTC. Translating gives CSAREGQGMFLETQYF. The chain couples TRBV20-1 to TRBJ2-5; TRBD1 aligns across 10 bases. The ends lost 0 bases at V and 5 bases at J; junction bases unmatched: 9. This CDR3 comprises 16 residues. From germline, CDR1 is DFQATT and CDR2 SNEGSKA (reference sequence).

V is TRBV5-1 and J is TRBJ2-1, with D perhaps matching TRBD2 (5 bases). The germline gives CDR1 SGHRS, CDR2 YFSETQ. V lost 0 bases to trimming and J lost 6 bases, with 10 bases between them. The CDR3 extends over 14 amino acids. CDR3 DNA: TGCGCCAGCAGCTTGGGTGGACTCCCCAATGAGCAGTTCTTC. Translation: CASSLGGLPNEQFF.

The V call is TRBV12-3 or TRBV12-4, the J call TRBJ2-5, with a tentative D call TRBD2 (5 bases). The germline V and J ends were trimmed by 3 bases and 5 bases, with 31 bases remaining between them. CDR3 length: 20 amino acids. In nucleotides, the CDR3 is TGTGCCAGCAGTTTGATGGGAGCCTCCTGGGCCCAAAATCCCACCGAGACCCAGTACTTC. Translating gives CASSLMGASWAQNPTETQYF.

This clonotype was detected only a few times. The chain joins TRBV4-1 to TRBJ2-5; D is unresolved. V lost 0 bases and J 1 base, leaving 9 bases between the germline ends. CDR3 length: 15 amino acids. Germline loops: CDR1 MGHRA, CDR2 YSYEKL. In DNA, the CDR3 is TGCGCCAGCAGCCAAGATTTGCATATCCAAGAGACCCAGTACTTC. Translated: CASSQDLHIQETQYF.

The rearrangement uses TRBV7-9 and TRBJ2-3, with TRBD2 identical over 7 bases. Germline V gene lookup returns CDR1 SEHNR and CDR2 FQNEAQ (reference sequence). The CDR3 spans 14 residues. V shed 4 bases, J shed 8 bases, and the junction held 9 bases outside the gene matches. The CDR3 coding sequence is TGTGCCAGCAGCTCCCCCAAGTGGGAGGGTACGCAGTATTTT. This sequence encodes CASSSPKWEGTQYF. The full variable domain, completed using reference TRBV7-9 and TRBJ2-3, is DTGVSQNPRHKITKRGQNVTFRCDPISEHNRLYWYRQTLGQGPEFLTYFQNEAQLEKSRLLSDRFSAERPKGSFSTLEIQRTEQGDSAMYLCASSSPKWEGTQYFGPGTRLTVL.

The chain recombines TRBV4-2 with TRBJ2-2; D gene uncertain. The CDR3 spans 14 residues. V was pared by 2 bases and J by 4 bases, with 8 bases between. Germline-derived CDR1 and CDR2 are LGHNA and YNFKEQ. The CDR3 region is CASSQFALTGELFF. The CDR3 DNA is TGTGCCAGCAGCCAATTTGCCCTCACCGGGGAGCTGTTTTTT.